This T cell receptor (beta chain) was identified in a study of early T cells in non-severe SARS-CoV-2 infection. Researchers attached unique molecular identifiers to individual cDNA molecules. TCRdb re-derived calls from the 5' RACE reads in MiXCR, one entry per CDR3 protein. The table has more than 90,000 distinct CDR3 sequences, more than 9.5% seen once. J gave up 1 base and V 1 base, and 1 base lay outside the gene matches. This CDR3 has 14 amino acids. Germline V gives CDR1 DFQATT, CDR2 SNEGSKA (reference sequence). In its sample, this clonotype was seen a few times. The TCR comes from an adult who was a healthcare worker with PCR-confirmed SARS-CoV-2 infection or an uninfected control (not recorded which). V and J are TRBV20-1 and TRBJ2-7; 10 positions match TRBD2. The specimen sequenced was whole blood. The CDR3 loop is CSARALAGSYEQYF. In DNA, the CDR3 is TGCAGTGCTAGAGCACTAGCGGGATCCTACGAGCAGTACTTC.